The 25 T cell receptor beta chains below all came from one sample that was sequenced in a study of blood T cell repertoires in COVID-19. Method: immunoSEQ multiplex PCR; TCRdb's copy keeps in-frame clones and lacks some. The sample records around 150,000 clones, 70% to 90% being singletons. Sequencing input: peripheral blood. These receptors originate from a man in his forties or fifties with acute or convalescent COVID-19.

The chain has TRBV6-1 and TRBJ2-1, with 13 bases fitting TRBD2. This CDR3 comprises 14 residues. The V segment lost 5 bases and the J segment 6 bases; nucleotides outside the gene matches: 1. CDR1 and CDR2 from the germline V gene are MNHNS and SASEGT. This CDR3 reads CASSTSGGANEQFF. The DNA for the CDR3 is TGTGCCAGCAGTACTAGCGGGGGGGCCAATGAGCAGTTCTTC.

This clone has a handful of counts. The genes are TRBV19 and TRBJ1-6; D uncertain. In germline, CDR1 is LNHDA, CDR2 SQIVND (reference sequence). This CDR3 spans 12 amino acids. Trimming removed 5 bases at V and 6 bases at J, with 5 bases between. CDR3 bases: TGTGCCAGTAGTTGGAGTAATTCACCCCTCCACTTT. It codes for CASSWSNSPLHF.

The rearrangement joins TRBV7-9 to TRBJ2-5; 9 bases align to TRBD2. Germline CDR1 SEHNR, CDR2 FQNEAQ (reference sequence). CDR3 length: 15 residues. J lost 1 base, V lost 6 bases, and 6 bases had no gene match. The CDR3 DNA sequence: TGTGCCAGCAGTAGTAGCGGGGGACCCCAAGAGACCCAGTACTTC. This sequence encodes CASSSSGGPQETQYF.

This chain links TRBV6-2 or TRBV6-3 with TRBJ1-2; D remains unclear. The CDR3 has 13 amino acids. The germline V gene encodes CDR1 MNHEY and CDR2 SVGEGT. With 2 bases removed from V and 4 bases from J, the gap between germline ends came to 8 bases. The CDR3: CASSYGETYGYTF. The CDR3 DNA is TGTGCCAGCAGTTACGGGGAGACCTATGGCTACACCTTC.

This clone has only one observation. The CDR3 here is CASSRETASNTEAFF. The CDR3 DNA is TGTGCCAGCAGCCGGGAAACAGCGTCGAACACTGAAGCTTTCTTT. The V call is TRBV5-4, the J call TRBJ1-1; D call uncertain. Per germline, CDR1 SGHNT and CDR2 YYREEE (reference sequence). V lost 4 bases and J lost 1, with 14 bases in between. This CDR3 comprises 15 residues.

The rearrangement links TRBV10-3 to TRBJ1-2; TRBD1 is a possible D gene (5 bases). V lost 4 bases to trimming and J lost 8 bases, with 32 bases between them. Germline V gene lookup returns CDR1 ENHRY and CDR2 SYGVKD. The CDR3 is 19 residues long. CDR3 nucleotide sequence: TGTGCCATCAGTGGGGGCTTGCAGCCGCTTCGACCTGAAGGTGGGGGCTACACCTTC. It encodes CAISGGLQPLRPEGGGYTF.

This chain connects TRBV3-1 (or the pseudogene TRBV3-2) to TRBJ1-1; D gene ambiguous. Trimming removed 1 base at V and 10 bases at J, with 16 bases between. The CDR3 runs to 14 residues. CDR1 and CDR2 from the germline V gene are LGHDT and YNNKEL (reference sequence). The CDR3 is CASSQVGGIGSAFF. The CDR3 DNA is TGTGCCAGCAGCCAAGTAGGAGGGATAGGATCAGCTTTCTTT.

The genes are TRBV3-1 (or the pseudogene TRBV3-2) and TRBJ2-2; 9 nucleotides agree with TRBD2. In germline, CDR1 is LGHDT, CDR2 YNNKEL (reference sequence). With 3 bases clipped from V and 7 bases from J, the junction kept 6 bases outside the gene matches. The CDR3 runs 15 residues. In nucleotides, the CDR3 is TGTGCCAGCAGCCAGGCGGGGGGGCCCGGCGGGGAGCTGTTTTTT. Encoded protein: CASSQAGGPGGELFF.

This clone was seen more than once but under ten times. Distinct nucleotide sequences in the sample also encode this CDR3. J is TRBJ2-5 and V is TRBV7-9, with TRBD1 identical over 7 bases. The germline CDR1 and CDR2 sequences are SEHNR and FQNEAQ (reference sequence). This CDR3 is built from 15 residues. V shed 1 base and J 0 bases; nucleotides not matched to a gene: 2. The CDR3: CASSLGQGNQETQYF. The CDR3 nucleotides read TGTGCCAGCAGCTTAGGACAGGGAAACCAAGAGACCCAGTACTTC.

V gene TRBV2 combines with J gene TRBJ1-2; D remains ambiguous. There are 14 residues in the CDR3. Germline CDR1 SNHLY, CDR2 FYNNEI. V was pared by 2 bases and J by 5 bases, with 12 bases between. The CDR3 loop is CASSESPSSYGYTF. The CDR3 region has the DNA TGTGCCAGCAGTGAATCCCCCAGTTCATATGGCTACACCTTC.

This chain joins TRBV24-1 and TRBJ2-7; unclear D gene. This CDR3 comprises 16 residues. Germline CDR1 and CDR2: KGHDR and SFDVKD. V was pared by 8 bases and J by 2 bases, with 21 bases between. The CDR3 DNA is TGTGCCACCACCAGTGATTCTGAAGAGGATCCCTACGAGCAGTACTTC. This translates into CATTSDSEEDPYEQYF.

CDR3 loop: CAWSPPARVTGTEAFF. Here the CDR3 DNA reads TGTGCCTGGAGTCCTCCTGCTCGGGTTACCGGCACTGAAGCTTTCTTT. The chain recombines TRBV30 with TRBJ1-1; D is uncertain. The CDR3 has 16 amino acids. CDR1 and CDR2 from the germline V gene are GTSNPN and SVGIG (reference sequence). The V and J ends lost 2 bases and 4 bases respectively, with 20 bases between them.

The genes are TRBV28 and TRBJ1-6; 10 positions match TRBD1. The length of the CDR3 is 16 residues. Germline values: CDR1 MDHEN, CDR2 SYDVKM. After removal of 4 bases from V and 9 bases from J, the junction contained 9 bases not matched to a gene. CDR3 DNA sequence: TGTGCCAGCAGTTCCGGGACAGGGGCCGTTAGTTCACCCCTCCACTTT. Protein sequence: CASSSGTGAVSSPLHF.

The chain recombines TRBV5-6 with TRBJ1-5; D is ambiguous. The V end was cut by 0 bases, the J end by 4 bases, with 5 bases between. CDR1 SGHDT and CDR2 YYEEEE come from the germline V gene. CDR3 length: 13 amino acids. The CDR3 region is CASSLGDNQPQHF. CDR3 DNA: TGTGCCAGCAGCTTGGGAGATAATCAGCCCCAGCATTTT.

J is TRBJ2-1 and V is TRBV13, with D possibly being TRBD1 (5 bases). Germline V lookup: CDR1 PRHDT, CDR2 FYEKMQ (reference sequence). The V and J ends lost 3 bases and 4 bases respectively, with 16 bases between them. CDR3 length equals 16 residues. The DNA of the CDR3 is TGTGCCAGCAGCTTCGACAGCAAAAACCTTTACAATGAGCAGTTCTTC. Amino acids: CASSFDSKNLYNEQFF. The full variable domain, rest sourced from reference TRBV13 and TRBJ2-1, is AAGVIQSPRHLIKEKRETATLKCYPIPRHDTVYWYQQGPGQDPQFLISFYEKMQSDKGSIPDRFSAQQFSDYHSELNMSSLELGDSALYFCASSFDSKNLYNEQFFGPGTRLTVL.

The CDR3 coding sequence is TGTGCCAGCAGTGAGTCGTCCCGAGGAGGCTACACCTTC. It is translated as CASSESSRGGYTF. J is TRBJ1-2 and V is TRBV2; the D is unclear. Germline assignment: CDR1 SNHLY and CDR2 FYNNEI. CDR3 size: 13 residues. The germline V and J ends were trimmed by 3 bases and 8 bases, with 13 bases remaining between them.

The rearrangement joins TRBV7-2 to TRBJ1-2; TRBD1 matches 9 bases. The CDR3 sequence is 14 residues long. The trim removed 3 bases at V and 2 bases at J, leaving 1 base unmatched. The V gene's germline CDR1 is SGHTA and CDR2 FQGNSA. In DNA form, the CDR3 reads TGTGCCAGCAGCTTTGGACAGGGGAACTATGGCTACACCTTC. Protein product: CASSFGQGNYGYTF.

V usage is TRBV10-3 and J usage is TRBJ2-3; the match to TRBD2 covers 10 bases. The CDR3 contains 18 residues. From germline, CDR1 is ENHRY and CDR2 SYGVKD. The ends lost 3 bases at V and 3 bases at J; junction bases unmatched: 12. CDR3 loop: CAISDPAGGPVLTDTQYF. The CDR3 DNA sequence: TGTGCCATCAGTGACCCAGCGGGGGGGCCGGTATTGACAGATACGCAGTATTTT.

This chain joins TRBV7-6 and TRBJ2-7, with D possibly being TRBD2 (5 bases). Trimming removed 1 base from V and 2 bases from J, with 12 bases in between. Per the germline V gene, CDR1 is SGHVS and CDR2 is FNYEAQ. The CDR3 has 15 residues. The CDR3 coding sequence is TGTGCCAGCAGCTTAGAGGCAACCGGGACCTACGAGCAGTACTTC. This sequence encodes CASSLEATGTYEQYF.

In this sample, this clone turned up once. This chain connects TRBV7-9 to TRBJ1-2, with 10 nucleotides matching TRBD1. Germline V CDR1 and CDR2: SEHNR, FQNEAQ (reference sequence). The length of the CDR3 is 15 residues. V lost 1 base, J lost 5 bases, and 4 bases stayed unmatched. The CDR3 loop reads CASSLVGTGAYGYTF. Here the CDR3 DNA reads TGTGCCAGCAGCTTAGTTGGGACAGGGGCTTATGGCTACACCTTC. Supplemented by reference TRBV7-9 and TRBJ1-2, the full variable domain reads DTGVSQNPRHKITKRGQNVTFRCDPISEHNRLYWYRQTLGQGPEFLTYFQNEAQLEKSRLLSDRFSAERPKGSFSTLEIQRTEQGDSAMYLCASSLVGTGAYGYTFGSGTRLTVV.

The chain is built from TRBV7-9 and TRBJ1-1, with 8 bases fitting TRBD1. Germline V lookup: CDR1 SEHNR, CDR2 FQNEAQ (reference sequence). The CDR3 consists of 14 residues. The V segment lost 4 bases and the J segment 4 bases; nucleotides outside the gene matches: 5. The CDR3 is CASSSGTGITEAFF. CDR3 coding DNA: TGTGCCAGCAGCTCAGGGACAGGAATCACTGAAGCTTTCTTT.

The V and J genes are TRBV2 and TRBJ1-4; D gene unclear. CDR3 length: 12 residues. V shed 3 bases and J shed 8 bases, with 7 bases lying between them. The germline V gene encodes CDR1 SNHLY and CDR2 FYNNEI. The CDR3 DNA sequence: TGTGCCAGCAGTGACTACCGGGAAAAACTGTTTTTT. It specifies CASSDYREKLFF.

The genes are TRBV29-1 and TRBJ2-1; 7 bases agree with TRBD2. Per the germline V gene, CDR1 is SQVTM and CDR2 is ANQGSEA. With V trimmed by 4 bases and J by 13 bases, 13 bases remained unmatched. The CDR3 is made up of 13 amino acids. CDR3 sequence reads: CSVATRDYQQQFF. DNA for the CDR3: TGCAGCGTTGCTACGCGGGACTACCAACAACAGTTCTTC.

The chain joins TRBV18 to TRBJ1-1; D ambiguous. The CDR3 is 12 amino acids. Deletions cut 5 bases from V and 2 bases from J, with 6 bases between. The germline CDR1 and CDR2 sequences are KGHSH and LQKENI. CDR3 loop: CASSSGNTEAFF. The DNA for the CDR3 is TGTGCCAGCTCATCGGGAAACACTGAAGCTTTCTTT.

The chain joins TRBV19 to TRBJ2-3; 8 bases agree with TRBD2. The CDR3 has 16 amino acids. V dropped 5 bases and J dropped 5; count of bases not matched to a gene: 12. Germline CDR1 is LNHDA and CDR2 is SQIVND (reference sequence). CDR3 loop: CASSGPLAGIGDTQYF. The CDR3 DNA sequence: TGTGCCAGTAGTGGACCTTTAGCGGGGATAGGAGATACGCAGTATTTT.